These 22 T cell receptor beta chains were sequenced from one sample in a study of metastatic and nonmetastatic thyroid tumors. All patients were treatment-naive before thyroid surgery. TCRdb re-called the PCR reads with MiXCR. Among roughly 59,000 clones, around 15% were seen once, and the ten largest hold roughly a tenth. Sequencing was carried out using blood. Receptors were obtained from a male donor with papillary thyroid cancer or a benign thyroid nodule (not recorded which). Some clones in this sample may be carry-over from other donors' samples.

This clone came up many times. The chain couples TRBV7-8 to TRBJ1-5, with 8 bases matching TRBD1. J lost 2 bases, V lost 4 bases, and 4 bases had no gene match. The CDR3 contains 15 residues. Germline CDR1 reads SGHVS; CDR2 reads FQNEAQ. The CDR3, as DNA: TGTGCCAGCAGCTCGGGACAGGACCGCAATCAGCCCCAGCATTTT. Translating it yields CASSSGQDRNQPQHF.

This clone was seen repeatedly, ten times or more. The chain couples TRBV6-2 or TRBV6-3 to TRBJ1-1, with D unclear. V shed 4 bases and J shed 7 bases, with 16 bases lying between them. CDR1 is MNHEY, CDR2 SVGEGT, per germline. The CDR3 sequence is 14 residues long. The CDR3 reads CASSSPRGQGEAFF. CDR3 in DNA: TGTGCCAGCAGTTCGCCTCGAGGGCAAGGTGAAGCTTTCTTT.

Comments on this clone: It may be a read error: a sequence one base away is much more abundant. The rearrangement links TRBV15 to TRBJ2-3; D is unresolved. The CDR3 sequence is 14 residues long. V was cut by 0 bases and J by 7 bases, with 11 bases left in between. Germline loops: CDR1 LNHNV, CDR2 YYDKDF (reference sequence). The CDR3 reads CATSRDDLTNTQYF. CDR3 bases: TGTGCCACCAGCAGAGATGATCTCACCAATACGCAGTATTTT.

This clone was counted ten times or more. CDR3 DNA: TGTGCCTGGGGACTAGCGGGAGGAGGCCCAGGAGAGACCCAGTACTTC. This translates into CAWGLAGGGPGETQYF. This chain uses TRBV30 with TRBJ2-5; 14 bases fit TRBD2. Per germline, CDR1 GTSNPN and CDR2 SVGIG (reference sequence). This CDR3 region has 16 residues. With 5 bases clipped from V and 4 bases from J, the junction kept 9 bases outside the gene matches.

Only a few counts were recorded for this clone. A much larger clone lies one base from this, so it may be a read error. V and J are TRBV10-3 and TRBJ1-5, with D possibly matching TRBD1 (5 bases). Germline assignment: CDR1 ENHRY and CDR2 SYGVKD. CDR3 length: 13 residues. Written as DNA, the CDR3 is TGTGTCATCGGAAGGGGCACCAATCAGCCCCAGCATTTT. This encodes CVIGRGTNQPQHF.

With respect to this clone: One junction end does not reproduce the germline sequence, and a read error may be involved. The chain recombines TRBV25-1 with TRBJ1-1, with TRBD1 matching 8 bases. Germline assignment: CDR1 MGHDK and CDR2 SYGVNS. The length of the CDR3 is 12 residues. The CDR3, as DNA: TGTGCAAGCAGTGAATCAGGGGGCTGGGATTTCTTT. Residues: CASSESGGWDFF. The full variable domain, completed using reference TRBV25-1 and TRBJ1-1, is EADIYQTPRYLVIGTGKKITLECSQTMGHDKMYWYQQDPGMELHLIHYSYGVNSTEKGDLSSESTVSRIRTEHFPLTLESARPSHTSQYLCASSESGGWDFFGQGTRLTVV.

Of note for this clone: A much larger clone differs by one base, so this may be a read error. This chain joins TRBV5-6 and TRBJ2-7; no definite D call. The V gene's germline CDR1 is SGHDT and CDR2 YYEEEE. The CDR3 is 13 residues long. V gave up 0 bases and J gave up 3 bases, with 7 bases separating them. Written as DNA, the CDR3 is TGTGCCAGCAGCTTGGACCAATACTACGAGCAGTACGTC. Translation: CASSLDQYYEQYV.

This clone was seen many times. In nucleotides, the CDR3 is TGTGCCAGCAGCGACGATACCGGGACAGGGGGCCAAGAGACCCAGTACTTC. The encoded protein is CASSDDTGTGGQETQYF. The chain carries TRBV12-3 or TRBV12-4 and TRBJ2-5, with 11 bases matching TRBD1. The CDR3 spans 17 residues. J lost 1 base, V lost 6 bases, and 10 bases had no gene match.

This clone has at least ten counts. This sequence joins TRBV5-6 and TRBJ2-7; 8 bases match TRBD1. Looked up from germline, CDR1 is SGHDT and CDR2 is YYEEEE. After removal of 0 bases from V and 8 bases from J, the junction contained 10 bases not matched to a gene. CDR3 length: 15 amino acids. The CDR3 DNA is TGTGCCAGCAGCTTGGGAGCGGTGACAGGGGTTAAGCAGTACTTC. This codes for CASSLGAVTGVKQYF. Full variable domain (rest looked up from reference TRBV5-6 and TRBJ2-7): DAGVTQSPTHLIKTRGQQVTLRCSPKSGHDTVSWYQQALGQGPQFIFQYYEEEERQRGNFPDRFSGHQFPNYSSELNVNALLLGDSALYLCASSLGAVTGVKQYFGPGTRLTVT.

This clone was seen a few times. A junction end diverges from the germline sequence, so it may reflect a read error. V and J are TRBV6-2 or TRBV6-3 and TRBJ2-1, with D perhaps TRBD1 (5 bases). Germline CDR1 reads MNHEY; CDR2 reads SVGEGT. The CDR3 is 15 residues long. The CDR3 protein is CTSSYRRAACNEQFF. The DNA of the CDR3 is TGTACCAGCAGTTACAGGCGAGCTGCCTGCAATGAGCAGTTCTTC.

This clone was counted ten times or more. V gene TRBV5-4 combines with J gene TRBJ2-3; D is ambiguous. The V end was cut by 0 bases, the J end by 2 bases, with 4 bases between. This CDR3 contains 13 residues. From germline, CDR1 is SGHNT and CDR2 YYREEE (reference sequence). The CDR3 protein is CASSLGHTDTQYF. The CDR3 bases are TGTGCCAGCAGCTTGGGCCACACAGATACGCAGTATTTT.

This clone appeared many times. The chain carries TRBV11-2 and TRBJ2-7; D is ambiguous. The germline V gene has CDR1 SGHAT and CDR2 FQNNGV. The CDR3 covers 13 residues. Deletions cut 0 bases from V and 2 bases from J, with 5 bases between. CDR3 amino acids: CASSLETTYEQYF. The CDR3 DNA is TGTGCCAGCAGCTTAGAAACCACCTACGAGCAGTACTTC.

This clone was found many times. The chain joins TRBV11-2 to TRBJ2-5; D is undetermined. V was cut by 4 bases and J by 1 base, with 7 bases left in between. This CDR3 contains 13 residues. The germline V gene has CDR1 SGHAT and CDR2 FQNNGV. The CDR3 loop reads CASSYELQETQYF. CDR3 in DNA: TGTGCCAGCAGCTATGAGCTCCAAGAGACCCAGTACTTC. The full variable domain, its missing parts supplied by reference TRBV11-2 and TRBJ2-5, is EAGVAQSPRYKIIEKRQSVAFWCNPISGHATLYWYQQILGQGPKLLIQFQNNGVVDDSQLPKDRFSAERLKGVDSTLKIQPAKLEDSAVYLCASSYELQETQYFGPGTRLLVL.

This clone was observed many times. J is TRBJ2-5 and V is TRBV5-1; D remains unclear. Germline V CDR1 and CDR2: SGHRS, YFSETQ. This CDR3 has 13 amino acids. Trimming removed 2 bases from V and 5 bases from J, with 10 bases in between. CDR3 coding DNA: TGCGCCAGCAGCTTTAGACCAAGGGAGACCCAGTACTTC. Translating it yields CASSFRPRETQYF.

This clone was recorded a few times. V is TRBV6-1 and J is TRBJ1-2; unclear D gene. CDR1 is MNHNS and CDR2 is SASEGT in the germline V gene. The CDR3 consists of 14 residues. Trimming shortened V by 5 bases and J by 7 bases, and 17 bases separated the two germline ends. The CDR3 DNA follows: TGTGCCAGCAGTTCAAGAAAGGGTGGCGGTGGCTACACCTTC. Its protein is CASSSRKGGGGYTF.

A word on this clone: The same CDR3 also results from other DNA sequences found in this sample. The chain joins TRBV5-4 to TRBJ1-2; possibly TRBD1 for D (5 bases). The V gene lost 8 bases and the J gene lost 8 bases, with 19 bases spanning the gap. The germline gives CDR1 SGHNT, CDR2 YYREEE (reference sequence). CDR3 length: 13 amino acids. DNA for the CDR3: TGTGCCAGTAGGCCCGGGACCGACCTGGGCTACACCTTC. Its translation is CASRPGTDLGYTF.

This clone came up a few times. The conserved phenylalanine or tryptophan is not found at the CDR3 terminus, so this likely reflects a read error. V is TRBV9 and J is TRBJ1-1; 9 bases fit TRBD1. CDR3 size: 15 residues. V dropped 2 bases and J dropped 5; count of bases not matched to a gene: 7. Looked up from germline, CDR1 is SGDLS and CDR2 is YYNGEE. The CDR3 nucleotides are TGTGCCAGCAGCGTGTATAGGGACAGGGCAACTGAAGCTTTCCTT. Residues: CASSVYRDRATEAFL.

This clone came up many times. This chain joins TRBV13 and TRBJ1-2; 8 bases align to TRBD1. V was pared by 3 bases and J by 3 bases, with 6 bases of the junction left unmatched. The CDR3 sequence is 15 residues long. The V gene's germline CDR1 is PRHDT and CDR2 FYEKMQ (reference sequence). Written as DNA, the CDR3 is TGTGCCAGCAGCTTTAGACAGGGGTGGGACTATGGCTACACCTTC. Protein: CASSFRQGWDYGYTF.

This clone was detected many times. This chain uses TRBV10-3 with TRBJ1-1; D is possibly TRBD1 (6 bases). This CDR3 has 16 amino acids. Germline CDR1 is ENHRY and CDR2 is SYGVKD. V lost 3 bases and J 0 bases, leaving 14 bases between the germline ends. In nucleotides, the CDR3 is TGTGCCATCAGTGACACAAATCAGGGGTTGAACACTGAAGCTTTCTTT. As protein: CAISDTNQGLNTEAFF.

This clone was recorded at least ten times. This chain links TRBV3-1 with TRBJ1-6; D gene unclear. The CDR3 extends over 16 amino acids. Per germline, CDR1 LGHDT and CDR2 YNNKEL (reference sequence). V lost 0 bases to trimming and J lost 4 bases, with 10 bases between them. The CDR3 DNA reads as TGTGCCAGCAGCCAAGATCAGCTGGGGTATAATTCACCCCTCCACTTT. Translating gives CASSQDQLGYNSPLHF.

This clone was counted at least ten times. The chain recombines TRBV7-2 with TRBJ1-5; no reliable D call. The CDR3 loop spans 13 amino acids. Trimming cost V 4 bases and J 9 bases, with 13 bases left between them. Germline V gene data show CDR1 as SGHTA and CDR2 as FQGNSA. CDR3 bases: TGTGCCAGCAGCTATCCGGACCGTGCGCCCCAGCATTTT. Translation gives CASSYPDRAPQHF. The complete variable domain, with remaining parts taken from reference TRBV7-2 and TRBJ1-5, reads GAGVSQSPSNKVTEKGKDVELRCDPISGHTALYWYRQSLGQGLEFLIYFQGNSAPDKSGLPSDRFSAERTGGSVSTLTIQRTQQEDSAVYLCASSYPDRAPQHFGDGTRLSIL.

The chain carries TRBV5-8 and TRBJ2-7; perhaps TRBD2 as D (6 bases). The CDR3 consists of 15 residues. Germline V CDR1 and CDR2: SGHTS, YDEGEE. Trimming took off 4 bases at V and 4 bases at J, with 18 bases between the two ends. CDR3 amino acids: CASSTPLSGAYEQYV. The CDR3 coding sequence is TGTGCCAGCAGCACCCCCCTTAGCGGAGCATACGAGCAGTACGTC.